A selection of T cell receptor beta chains follows, all from one sample in a study of cytomegalovirus exposure and HLA in healthy donors. Assay: immunoSEQ multiplex PCR; the TCRdb copy retains only in-frame clones and omits some. The sample comprises around 140,000 clones, roughly 73% of which are singletons, and under 2% rests with the top ten. The specimen was PBMCs. Source of these receptors: a woman aged 18-29 years in good health and CMV-seronegative. The CDR3 runs from the conserved cysteine through the conserved F or W. The D gene is left open where the match is weak.

j_call v_call d_call cdr3_aa
TRBJ1-2 TRBV7-8 - CASSSGGSYGYTF
TRBJ1-5 TRBV27 - CASKLEFGSQPQHF
TRBJ1-1 TRBV7-2 - CASAPVMIKTEAFF
TRBJ1-1 TRBV5-1 - CASSLWANTEAFF
TRBJ2-2 TRBV7-3 - CASSRRDTGELFF
TRBJ1-2 TRBV27 - CASSLRFPQLDGGLYGYTF
TRBJ2-7 TRBV18 - CASSPAAGYEQYF
TRBJ1-5 TRBV25-1 - CASSDWGQNQPQHF
TRBJ1-1 TRBV30 - CAWSPGENTEAFF
TRBJ1-5 TRBV28 - CASTRFEQVGGENQPQHF
TRBJ1-1 TRBV6-6 - CASRMDTNTEAFF
TRBJ2-2 TRBV7-2 TRBD2 CASSLVGGAGELFF
TRBJ1-1 TRBV5-6 - CASSLKVTETFF
TRBJ1-3 TRBV12-5 - CASGLVQSGRNTIYF
TRBJ1-6 TRBV11-2 - CASSAADRTGKNSPLHF
TRBJ1-1 TRBV2 - CASSDNQGWHTEAFF
TRBJ2-1 TRBV5-1 - CASSLGTDEFF
TRBJ2-7 TRBV4-2 TRBD1 CASSQEGQSRKYF
TRBJ1-1 TRBV18 - CASSLGGIMNTEAFF
TRBJ1-5 TRBV6-5 TRBD1 CASSRGQGGNQPQHF
TRBJ1-5 TRBV2 - CASSVAVGNQPQHF
TRBJ2-6 TRBV7-6 - CASSAPPLGAISGANVLTF
TRBJ2-2 TRBV5-4 - CASSSRVTGELFF
TRBJ2-2 TRBV5-1 - CASSVGLHTGELFF
TRBJ1-2 TRBV7-9 - CASSSNRDQGYGYTF
TRBJ2-1 TRBV4-3 - CASSQGVARQFF
TRBJ2-7 TRBV7-9 - CASSLRGGGEQYF
TRBJ1-1 TRBV13 TRBD1 CASSLPGQGTEAFF
TRBJ1-1 TRBV5-4 - CASRAQGENTEAFF
TRBJ2-7 TRBV5-1 TRBD1 CASSPRDREPEQYF
TRBJ1-1 TRBV6-1 - CASSDRQLYYAIMNTEAFF
TRBJ1-4 TRBV28 - CASRGGLRKLFF
TRBJ1-5 TRBV5-1 TRBD1 CASSWGQNNQPQHF